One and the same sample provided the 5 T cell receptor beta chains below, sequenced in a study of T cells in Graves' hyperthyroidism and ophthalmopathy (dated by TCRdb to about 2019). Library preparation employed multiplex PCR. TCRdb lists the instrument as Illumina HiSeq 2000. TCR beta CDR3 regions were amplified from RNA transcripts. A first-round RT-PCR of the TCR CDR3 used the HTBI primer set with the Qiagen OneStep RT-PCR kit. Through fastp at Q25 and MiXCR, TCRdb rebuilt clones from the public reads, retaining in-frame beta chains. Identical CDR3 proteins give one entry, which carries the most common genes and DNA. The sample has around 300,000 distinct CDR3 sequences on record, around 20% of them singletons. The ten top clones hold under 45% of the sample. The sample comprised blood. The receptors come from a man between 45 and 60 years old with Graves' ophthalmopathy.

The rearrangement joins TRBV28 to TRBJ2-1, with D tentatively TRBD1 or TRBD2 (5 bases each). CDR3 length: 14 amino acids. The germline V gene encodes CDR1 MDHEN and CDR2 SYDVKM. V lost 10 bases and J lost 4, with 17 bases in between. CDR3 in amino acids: CATRDPGAYNEQFF. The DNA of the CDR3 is TGTGCCACCCGGGACCCCGGAGCGTACAATGAGCAGTTCTTC.

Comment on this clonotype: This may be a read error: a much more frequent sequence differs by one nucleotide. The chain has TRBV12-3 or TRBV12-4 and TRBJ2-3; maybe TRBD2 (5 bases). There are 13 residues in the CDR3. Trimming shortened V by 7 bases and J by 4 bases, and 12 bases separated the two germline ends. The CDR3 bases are TGTGCCAGCAAGCCCGCCGGGGCAGATACGCAGTATTTT. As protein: CASKPAGADTQYF.

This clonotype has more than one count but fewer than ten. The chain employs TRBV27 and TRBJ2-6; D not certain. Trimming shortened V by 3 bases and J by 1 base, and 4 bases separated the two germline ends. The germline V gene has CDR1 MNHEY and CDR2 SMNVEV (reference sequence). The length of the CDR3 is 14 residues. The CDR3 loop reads CASSFFSGANVLTF. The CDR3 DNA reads TGTGCCAGCAGTTTTTTTTCTGGGGCCAACGTCCTGACTTTC.

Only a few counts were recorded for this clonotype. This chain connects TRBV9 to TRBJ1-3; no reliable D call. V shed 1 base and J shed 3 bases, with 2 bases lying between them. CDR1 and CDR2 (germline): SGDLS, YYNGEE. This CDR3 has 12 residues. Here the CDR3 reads CASSVHGNTIYF. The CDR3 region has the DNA TGTGCCAGCAGCGTACATGGAAACACCATATATTTT.

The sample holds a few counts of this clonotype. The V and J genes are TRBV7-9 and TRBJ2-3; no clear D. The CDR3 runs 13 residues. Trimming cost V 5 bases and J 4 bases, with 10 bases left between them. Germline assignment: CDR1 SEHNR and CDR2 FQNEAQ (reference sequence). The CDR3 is CASSPNSADTQYF. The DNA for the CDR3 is TGTGCCAGCAGCCCGAACTCCGCAGATACGCAGTATTTT.